This TCR beta chain derives from a study of cytomegalovirus exposure and HLA in healthy donors (dated by TCRdb to the late 2010s). Regarding the complete study: According to a later analysis, one platform produced both the 120 validation repertoires and the 666 repertoires of the first cohort. The study was designed to test whether signatures of past pathogen exposure could be identified by cataloging public T cell receptors. Along with the roughly 610-subject first cohort, a separate validation cohort of approximately 110 different subjects was used. High-throughput TCR immunosequencing, statistical association of individual TCRs with disease status, and machine learning were combined to predict cytomegalovirus infection status.

The receptor library was made with the immunoSEQ multiplex PCR assay. As for the authors' bioinformatics: To diagnose cytomegalovirus status from the catalog of TCR beta chain sequences, a statistical classification framework was built. TCRdb took over this immuneACCESS table, retaining in-frame rearrangements with V and J assigned. Such tables are incomplete; in checked studies, under half of the missing clones stem from an unresolved V gene, and the remainder is unexplained. Clone size and the V and J calls come from that table; the DNA yielded D and trimming. This sample is represented by a few hundred thousand clones; 70% to 90% of them were singletons. The ten top clones hold around 0.88% of the sample. The investigation overall reported the following: The study listed around 160 TCR beta chains as associated with cytomegalovirus. In both the original and validation cohorts, the classifier was reported to diagnose cytomegalovirus status with high specificity and sensitivity. A later analysis lacked HLA typing for the validation cohort, so it scored co-occurrence in that cohort across all 120 repertoires. The authors suggested that the approach could potentially be extended to other disease states and immunological phenotypes. Most TCR sequences were observed very rarely across donors, whereas some public TCRs were present in many individuals. A later analysis found that TCRs clustered in the first cohort also tended to co-occur in the roughly 110 validation repertoires, with more than 90% of cluster scores above 0. Three of the identified cytomegalovirus-associated TCR beta chains were confirmed in vitro to be specific for cytomegalovirus antigens.

Separate from the approximately 730-subject first cohort, the validation cohort of roughly 120 subjects was the group to which the donors belonged. Sequences MNHEY (CDR1) and SVGAGI (CDR2) are obtained from the germline V gene. The junction shows trimming of 5 bases on V and 4 bases on J, and the gene matches do not reach 3 bases of it. The CDR3 holds 14 amino acids from the cysteine to the phenylalanine. CDR3 DNA is the only sequence kept; it has 42 bases, read in frame from the first base. On this clone itself: This clone's antigen is unknown. No base qualities exist here, and no much larger clone lies one base off it.

The TCR was taken from a man aged 25-45 years in good health and CMV-seronegative. Source material: PBMCs. This chain is built from TRBV6-5 and TRBJ1-1; TRBD1 fits 11 bases in the junction. In nucleotide form, the sequence is TGTGCCAGCAGTCGGACAGGGGGCCTCACTGAAGCTTTCTTT. It translates as CASSRTGGLTEAFF.